In its sample, the clone carrying this T cell receptor (beta chain) was seen a few times. Its antigen is currently unknown. Prepared TCR beta cDNA libraries contained unique molecular identifiers. TCRdb re-analysed the PCR reads in MiXCR, keeping a single row per CDR3 protein. The sample has 500,000 to 600,000 distinct CDR3 sequences; around 44% are singletons. The source of the sample is a study of post-analysis software for immune sequencing data. Across the whole study: Both relapsing-remitting and secondary progressive multiple sclerosis featured among the disease courses, as did progressive-relapsing multiple sclerosis.

General study findings and limits: Patients used five TRBV segments, including TRBV5-6, TRBV5-1 and TRBV20-1, more often than controls.

The V gene lost 5 bases and the J gene lost 6 bases, with 10 bases spanning the gap. Germline V CDR1 and CDR2: MNHEY, SMNVEV (reference sequence). The CDR3 has 12 residues. The receptor was derived from a girl aged 5-17 years with multiple sclerosis. The rearrangement joins TRBV27 to TRBJ1-1; D is perhaps TRBD1 (5 bases). The sequencing sample was made of blood. The CDR3 protein is CASSRWGAEAFF. As DNA, the CDR3 is TGTGCCAGCAGTCGATGGGGGGCTGAAGCTTTCTTT.